This T cell receptor (beta chain) derives from a study of blood T cells in healthy people across ages. Study-wide background: Per two T cells, about one barcoded beta molecule was captured through template switching.

Germline V gives CDR1 DFQATT, CDR2 SNEGSKA (reference sequence). Trimming took off 8 bases at V and 0 bases at J, with 14 bases between the two ends. The CDR3 is 15 amino acids. Primed by a sample-barcoded 5' primer and a J-beta primer mix, a second PCR proceeded for roughly 6 to 12 cycles. MiXCR was run by TCRdb on the 5' RACE reads, yielding one entry per CDR3 protein. Seen here are roughly 1,000,000 distinct CDR3 sequences, about 25% observed once, and the top ten hold approximately 0.79%. A few counts support this clonotype. Antigen specificity is unknown. Study-level findings and limits: There were more naive CD4+ cells and higher diversity in long-lived donors than in aged donors. The diversity estimates, figures obtained from one million T cells, were considered underestimates.

This sample also appeared in a second study, on T cells of mothers and their children.

This clonotype was obtained from a girl between 2 and 10 years old in good health. The sample comprised blood. This chain joins TRBV20-1 and TRBJ1-6; perhaps TRBD1 as D (6 bases). DNA for the CDR3: TGCAGTTCCCATGACAGGAGCTCCTATAATTCACCCCTCCACTTT. Protein sequence: CSSHDRSSYNSPLHF.